The 12 T cell receptor beta chains in this list originate from one sample, sequenced in a study of monozygotic twins with inflammatory bowel disease. One entry per CDR3 protein, without DNA, is what TCRdb gives after re-calling the 5' RACE reads. The data include about 300,000 distinct CDR3 sequences; the top ten clones carry 5.6%. Sequencing input: blood. These receptors all stem from a human donor with ulcerative colitis or Crohn's disease, or a healthy co-twin of an affected twin (not recorded which).

The genes are TRBV6-5 and TRBJ1-5; the D call of TRBD1 rests on TCRdb alone, since no DNA is present to check it. Germline V CDR1 and CDR2: MNHEY, SVGAGI. CDR3 size: 13 residues. CDR3 loop: CASRDSRNQPQHF.

The CDR3 region is CASSLQQGVQDTQYF. The V and J genes are TRBV3-1 and TRBJ2-3; the D call from TCRdb, TRBD1, cannot be confirmed without DNA. Looked up from germline, CDR1 is LGHDT and CDR2 is YNNKEL (reference sequence). The CDR3 is 15 amino acids.

This chain's CDR3 is CASSSKSSNEQFF. The rearrangement links TRBV7-9 to TRBJ2-1. Germline V gives CDR1 SEHNR, CDR2 FQNEAQ (reference sequence). This CDR3 region has 13 residues.

This rearrangement joins TRBV2 to TRBJ2-7. The CDR3 contains 13 residues. Germline values: CDR1 SNHLY, CDR2 FYNNEI. The CDR3: CASKFDQSYEQYF.

V gene TRBV7-2 combines with J gene TRBJ2-7. Per germline, CDR1 SGHTA and CDR2 FQGNSA. The CDR3 is made up of 14 amino acids. The CDR3: CASWMPGTPHEQYF.

The J gene is TRBJ2-7, the V gene TRBV29-1; TCRdb selects TRBD1, and the lack of DNA leaves this call unchecked. The CDR3 is made up of 13 amino acids. From germline, CDR1 is SQVTM and CDR2 ANQGSEA. The CDR3 region is CSASTGALGDLYF.

The J gene is TRBJ2-7, the V gene TRBV6-5; TCRdb's D gene call, TRBD1, goes unchecked for lack of DNA. The CDR3 is 13 residues long. Germline-derived CDR1 and CDR2 are MNHEY and SVGAGI. The CDR3 reads CASSYSTGDQQYF.

V and J are TRBV4-3 and TRBJ2-1; TCRdb names TRBD1, which stays unverified in the absence of DNA. CDR3 size: 15 residues. CDR1 is LGHNA and CDR2 is YSLEER in the germline V gene. The CDR3 region is CASSQDGNRINEQFF.

The rearrangement links TRBV27 to TRBJ2-7; the TCRdb D gene call, TRBD2, has no DNA to confirm it. The CDR3 spans 14 residues. Germline V gene lookup returns CDR1 MNHEY and CDR2 SMNVEV (reference sequence). The CDR3 spells CASRPSGDPYEQYF.

The chain recombines TRBV28 with TRBJ1-1; the D call from TCRdb, TRBD1, cannot be confirmed without DNA. CDR1 and CDR2 from the germline V gene are MDHEN and SYDVKM. This CDR3 has 15 residues. CDR3 loop: CASSLVAGGPRRAFF.

The V and J genes are TRBV29-1 and TRBJ2-3; TCRdb designates TRBD2, a call that cannot be tested without DNA. The CDR3 totals 15 residues. The germline V gene has CDR1 SQVTM and CDR2 ANQGSEA. CDR3 residues: CSARPASLGWDTQYF.

The V and J genes are TRBV29-1 and TRBJ2-2. The CDR3 extends over 11 amino acids. CDR1 SQVTM and CDR2 ANQGSEA come from the germline V gene. CDR3 loop: CSVGHFGELFF.